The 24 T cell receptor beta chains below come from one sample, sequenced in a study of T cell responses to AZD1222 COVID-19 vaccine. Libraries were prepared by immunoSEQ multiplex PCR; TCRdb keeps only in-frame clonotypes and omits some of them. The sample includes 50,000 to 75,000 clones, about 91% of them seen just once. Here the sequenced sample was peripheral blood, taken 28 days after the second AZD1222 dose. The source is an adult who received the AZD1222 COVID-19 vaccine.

CDR3 sequence reads: CASSLAAAGGYNEQFF. The DNA for the CDR3 is TGTGCCAGCAGCTTGGCCGCGGCGGGGGGTTACAATGAGCAGTTCTTC. The chain has TRBV5-6 and TRBJ2-1, with 8 positions matching TRBD2. This CDR3 contains 16 residues. V lost 0 bases to trimming and J lost 4 bases; unmatched junction nucleotides: 6. From germline, CDR1 is SGHDT and CDR2 YYEEEE.

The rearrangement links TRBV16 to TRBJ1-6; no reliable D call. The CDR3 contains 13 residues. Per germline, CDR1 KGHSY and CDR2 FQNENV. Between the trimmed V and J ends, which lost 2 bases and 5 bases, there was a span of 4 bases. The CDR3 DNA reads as TGTGCCAGCAGCCAAGCGGATAATTCACCCCTCCACTTT. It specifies CASSQADNSPLHF.

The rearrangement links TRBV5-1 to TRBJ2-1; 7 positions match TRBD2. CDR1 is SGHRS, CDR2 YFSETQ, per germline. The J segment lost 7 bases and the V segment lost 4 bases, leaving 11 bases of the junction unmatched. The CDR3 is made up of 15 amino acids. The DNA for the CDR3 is TGCGCCAGCAGCGGAGCGGGACTACCAGATAATGAGCAGTTCTTC. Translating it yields CASSGAGLPDNEQFF.

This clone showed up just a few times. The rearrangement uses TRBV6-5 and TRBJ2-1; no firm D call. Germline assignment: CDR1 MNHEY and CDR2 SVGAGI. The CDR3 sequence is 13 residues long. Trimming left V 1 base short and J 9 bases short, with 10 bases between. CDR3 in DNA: TGTGCCAGCAGTTACTTCGAACGTGGTGAGCAGTTCTTC. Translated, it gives CASSYFERGEQFF.

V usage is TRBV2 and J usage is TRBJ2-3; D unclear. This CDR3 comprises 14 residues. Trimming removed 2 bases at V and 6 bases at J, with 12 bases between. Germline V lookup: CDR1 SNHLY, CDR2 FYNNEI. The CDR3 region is CASSETVLGDTQYF. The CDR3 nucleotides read TGTGCCAGCAGTGAAACGGTCCTGGGGGATACGCAGTATTTT.

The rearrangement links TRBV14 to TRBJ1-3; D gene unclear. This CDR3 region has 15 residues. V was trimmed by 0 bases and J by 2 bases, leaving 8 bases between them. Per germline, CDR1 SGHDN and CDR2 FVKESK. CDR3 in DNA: TGTGCCAGCAGCCAAGACTTCTTCCCTGGAAACACCATATATTTT. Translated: CASSQDFFPGNTIYF.

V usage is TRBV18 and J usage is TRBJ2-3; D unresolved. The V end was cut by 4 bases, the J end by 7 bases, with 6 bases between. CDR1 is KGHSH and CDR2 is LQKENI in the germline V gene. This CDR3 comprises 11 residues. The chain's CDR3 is CASSQKNTQYF. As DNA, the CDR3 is TGTGCCAGCTCACAGAAGAATACGCAGTATTTT. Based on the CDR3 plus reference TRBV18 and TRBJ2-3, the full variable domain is NAGVMQNPRHLVRRRGQEARLRCSPMKGHSHVYWYRQLPEEGLKFMVYLQKENIIDESGMPKERFSAEFPKEGPSILRIQQVVRGDSAAYFCASSQKNTQYFGPGTRLTVL.

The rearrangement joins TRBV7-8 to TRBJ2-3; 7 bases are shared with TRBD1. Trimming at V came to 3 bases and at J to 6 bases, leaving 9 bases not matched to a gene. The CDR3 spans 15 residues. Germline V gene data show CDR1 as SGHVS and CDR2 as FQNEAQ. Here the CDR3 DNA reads TGTGCCAGCAGCTTCGGGACCCAGGGGGTGGATACGCAGTATTTT. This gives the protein CASSFGTQGVDTQYF.

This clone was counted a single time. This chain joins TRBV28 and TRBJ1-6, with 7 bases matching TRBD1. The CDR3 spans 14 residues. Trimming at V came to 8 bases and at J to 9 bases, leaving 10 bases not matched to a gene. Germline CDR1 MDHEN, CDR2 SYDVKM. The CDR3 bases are TGTGCCAGCTTTTCTGCCTCAGGGGGTTCACCCCTCCACTTT. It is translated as CASFSASGGSPLHF.

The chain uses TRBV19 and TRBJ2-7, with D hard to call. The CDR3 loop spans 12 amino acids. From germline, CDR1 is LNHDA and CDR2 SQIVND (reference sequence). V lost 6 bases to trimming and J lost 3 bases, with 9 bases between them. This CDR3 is CASRGEDYEQYF. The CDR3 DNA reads TGTGCCAGTAGGGGCGAGGACTACGAGCAGTACTTC.

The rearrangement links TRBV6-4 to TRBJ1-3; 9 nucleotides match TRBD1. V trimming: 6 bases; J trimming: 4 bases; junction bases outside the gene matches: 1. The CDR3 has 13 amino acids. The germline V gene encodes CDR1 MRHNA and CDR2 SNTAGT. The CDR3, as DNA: TGTGCCAGCAGAGGGACAGGGGGAAACACCATATATTTT. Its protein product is CASRGTGGNTIYF.

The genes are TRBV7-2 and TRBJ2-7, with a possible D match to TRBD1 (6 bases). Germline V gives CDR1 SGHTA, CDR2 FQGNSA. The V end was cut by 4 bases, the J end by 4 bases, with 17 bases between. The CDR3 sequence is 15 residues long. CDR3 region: CASSWGPQGGYEQYF. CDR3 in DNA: TGTGCCAGCAGCTGGGGACCTCAAGGGGGTTACGAGCAGTACTTC.

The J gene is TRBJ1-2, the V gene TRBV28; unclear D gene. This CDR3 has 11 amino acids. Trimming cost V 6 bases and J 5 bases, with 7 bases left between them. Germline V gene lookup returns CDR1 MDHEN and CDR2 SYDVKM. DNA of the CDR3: TGTGCCAGCAGCGGGTTTTATGGCTACACCTTC. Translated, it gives CASSGFYGYTF.

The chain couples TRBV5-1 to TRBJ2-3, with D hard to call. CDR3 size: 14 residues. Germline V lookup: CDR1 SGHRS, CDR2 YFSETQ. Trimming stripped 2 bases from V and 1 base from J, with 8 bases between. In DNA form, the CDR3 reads TGCGCCAGCAGCTTTAGAACCGGCACAGATACGCAGTATTTT. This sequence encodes CASSFRTGTDTQYF.

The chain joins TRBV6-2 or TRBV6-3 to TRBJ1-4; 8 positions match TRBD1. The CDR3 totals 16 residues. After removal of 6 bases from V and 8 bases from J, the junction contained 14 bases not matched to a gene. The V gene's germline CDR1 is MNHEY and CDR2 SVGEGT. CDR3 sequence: CASRPTPGQELEKLFF. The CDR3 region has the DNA TGTGCCAGCAGACCTACTCCGGGACAGGAGTTGGAAAAACTGTTTTTT.

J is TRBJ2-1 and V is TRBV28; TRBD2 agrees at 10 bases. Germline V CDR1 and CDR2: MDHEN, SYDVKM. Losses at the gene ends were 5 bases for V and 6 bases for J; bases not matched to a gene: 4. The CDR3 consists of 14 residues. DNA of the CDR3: TGTGCCAGCAGTCTAGCGGGAGCAAGCAATGAGCAGTTCTTC. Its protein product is CASSLAGASNEQFF.

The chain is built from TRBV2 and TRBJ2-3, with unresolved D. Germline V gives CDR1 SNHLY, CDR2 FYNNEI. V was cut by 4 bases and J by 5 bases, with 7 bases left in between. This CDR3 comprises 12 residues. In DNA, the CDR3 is TGTGCCAGCAGTGTCGGTGGAGATACGCAGTATTTT. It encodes CASSVGGDTQYF.

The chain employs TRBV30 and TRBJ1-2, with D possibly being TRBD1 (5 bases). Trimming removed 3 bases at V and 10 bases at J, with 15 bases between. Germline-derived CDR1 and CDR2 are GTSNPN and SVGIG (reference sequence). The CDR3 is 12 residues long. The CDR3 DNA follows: TGTGCCTGGAGCCGCGGAGTCAGGGTCTACACCTTC. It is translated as CAWSRGVRVYTF.

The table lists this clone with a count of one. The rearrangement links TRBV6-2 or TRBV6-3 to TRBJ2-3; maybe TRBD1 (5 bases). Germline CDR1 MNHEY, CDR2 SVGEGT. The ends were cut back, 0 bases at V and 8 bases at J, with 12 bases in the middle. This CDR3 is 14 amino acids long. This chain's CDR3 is CASSYSVGQATQYF. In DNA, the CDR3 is TGTGCCAGCAGTTACTCCGTGGGGCAGGCTACGCAGTATTTT.

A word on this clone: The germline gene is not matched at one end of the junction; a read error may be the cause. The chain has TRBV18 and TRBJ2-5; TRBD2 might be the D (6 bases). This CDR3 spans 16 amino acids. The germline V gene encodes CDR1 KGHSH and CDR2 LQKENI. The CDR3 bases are TGTGCCAGCTCCCCACGAAATAGCGGCGAAGAAGAGACCCAGTACTTC. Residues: CASSPRNSGEEETQYF.

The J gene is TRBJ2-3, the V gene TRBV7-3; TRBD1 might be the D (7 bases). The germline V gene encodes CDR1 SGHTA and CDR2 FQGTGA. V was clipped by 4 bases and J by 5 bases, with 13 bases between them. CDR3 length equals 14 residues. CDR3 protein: CASSSPGGIDTQYF. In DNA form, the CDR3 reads TGTGCCAGCAGCTCCCCAGGGGGGATAGATACGCAGTATTTT. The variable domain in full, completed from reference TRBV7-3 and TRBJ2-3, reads GAGVSQTPSNKVTEKGKYVELRCDPISGHTALYWYRQSLGQGPEFLIYFQGTGAADDSGLPNDRFFAVRPEGSVSTLKIQRTERGDSAVYLCASSSPGGIDTQYFGPGTRLTVL.

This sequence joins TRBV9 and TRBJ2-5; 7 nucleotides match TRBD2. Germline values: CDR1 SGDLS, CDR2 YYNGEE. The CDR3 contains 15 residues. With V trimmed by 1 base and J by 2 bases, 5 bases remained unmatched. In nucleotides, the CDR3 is TGTGCCAGCAGCGTAACCCCTAGCGGACAAGAGACCCAGTACTTC. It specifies CASSVTPSGQETQYF.

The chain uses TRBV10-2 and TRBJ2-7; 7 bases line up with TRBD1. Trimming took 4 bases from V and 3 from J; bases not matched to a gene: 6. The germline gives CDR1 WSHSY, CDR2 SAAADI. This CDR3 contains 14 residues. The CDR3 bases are TGCGCCAGCAGTGGCTCGGGACAGAACTACGAGCAGTACTTC. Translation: CASSGSGQNYEQYF.

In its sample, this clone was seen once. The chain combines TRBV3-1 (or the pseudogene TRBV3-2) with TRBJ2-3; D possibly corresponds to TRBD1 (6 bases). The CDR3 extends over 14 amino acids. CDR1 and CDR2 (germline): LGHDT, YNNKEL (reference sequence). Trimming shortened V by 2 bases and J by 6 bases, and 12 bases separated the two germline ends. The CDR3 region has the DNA TGTGCCAGCAGCCAAACCCAGGGGACCGATACGCAGTATTTT. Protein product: CASSQTQGTDTQYF.